This T cell receptor beta chain was observed in a study of cytomegalovirus exposure and HLA in healthy donors. The study, taken as a whole, reports: Data from an earlier analysis indicated that most TCR beta V segments were productive either about 87% or about 30% of the time. CMV serostatus was the sole immune exposure data available.

The CDR3 covers 12 residues. Trimming cost V 3 bases and J 0 bases, with 3 bases left between them. CDR1 SGHNT and CDR2 YENEEA come from the germline V gene. Turning to this clone: The antigen is not known.

Vbeta (60) and Jbeta (13) primers were used in the PCR. Here immunoSEQ multiplex PCR was the method, and the copy in TCRdb shows in-frame clones only, minus some. The sample has roughly 51,000 clones, and its top ten clones hold 2% to 2.5%. The chain carries TRBV11-3 and TRBJ2-7; D gene unclear. The clonotype originates from a woman aged 40 to 50 in good health and CMV-seronegative. The sequenced sample was PBMCs. This CDR3 reads CASSFSSYEQYF. For the CDR3, the DNA is TGTGCCAGCAGCTTTAGCTCCTACGAGCAGTACTTC.